The 2 T cell receptor beta chains below come from one sample, sequenced in a study of blood T cells in healthy people across ages. Primed by a sample-barcoded 5' primer and a J-beta primer mix, a second PCR proceeded for roughly 7 to 12 cycles. Each CDR3 protein is one row after TCRdb ran MiXCR on the 5' RACE reads. Here the sample spans around 990,000 distinct CDR3 sequences, roughly two fifths being singletons. The sample was blood. The receptors here all came from a man younger than 35 in good health.

As regards this clonotype: Relative to the germline gene, one junction end is altered; a read error may explain this. The CDR3 spells CASSIAATEKLFF. The CDR3 DNA follows: TGTGCCAGCAGCATAGCGGCCACTGAAAAACTGTTTTTT. This chain connects TRBV7-9 to TRBJ1-4; D gene unclear. This CDR3 region has 13 residues. The germline CDR1 and CDR2 sequences are SEHNR and FQNEAQ (reference sequence).

The V call is TRBV9, the J call TRBJ2-1; TRBD2 aligns across 8 bases. Trimming removed 0 bases from V and 15 bases from J; junction bases left unmatched: 14. CDR1 and CDR2 (germline): SGDLS, YYNGEE. The CDR3 is 15 residues long. CDR3 sequence: CASSVEGAGAYLRFF. As DNA, the CDR3 is TGTGCCAGCAGCGTAGAAGGAGCGGGGGCCTACCTTCGGTTCTTC.